A single sample gave rise to the 5 T cell receptor beta chains below, sequenced in a study of cytomegalovirus exposure and HLA in healthy donors. The PCR had 60 Vbeta and 13 Jbeta primers. Clones were sequenced by immunoSEQ multiplex PCR, and TCRdb holds only the in-frame ones, with some missing. The sample has fewer than 200,000 clones, 80% seen once. Sequenced sample: PBMCs. These receptors originate from a boy aged 5 to 17 in good health and CMV-seronegative.

The rearrangement links TRBV7-9 to TRBJ1-4; D not resolved. Germline V gene sequence: CDR1 SEHNR, CDR2 FQNEAQ (reference sequence). V lost 4 bases and J 1 base, leaving 10 bases between the germline ends. This CDR3 has 15 residues. The CDR3 DNA reads as TGTGCCAGCAGCTCAAACAGACAAACTAATGAAAAACTGTTTTTT. Amino acid sequence: CASSSNRQTNEKLFF. Full variable domain (outside the CDR3, taken from reference TRBV7-9 and TRBJ1-4): DTGVSQNPRHKITKRGQNVTFRCDPISEHNRLYWYRQTLGQGPEFLTYFQNEAQLEKSRLLSDRFSAERPKGSFSTLEIQRTEQGDSAMYLCASSSNRQTNEKLFFGSGTQLSVL.

J is TRBJ1-6 and V is TRBV6-1; 10 nucleotides line up with TRBD1. The CDR3 is made up of 15 amino acids. V lost 6 bases to trimming and J lost 5 bases; unmatched junction nucleotides: 4. CDR1 and CDR2 from the germline V gene are MNHNS and SASEGT. The CDR3 sequence: CASRGTGANNSPLHF. For the CDR3, the DNA is TGTGCCAGCAGGGGGACAGGGGCCAATAATTCACCCCTCCACTTT.

The V call is TRBV5-6, the J call TRBJ2-3; possible D gene TRBD2, 6 bases. Germline V gene data show CDR1 as SGHDT and CDR2 as YYEEEE. This CDR3 region has 17 residues. Trimming cost V 0 bases and J 3 bases, with 17 bases left between them. The CDR3 nucleotides read TGTGCCAGCAGCTTGGGGTCAGGGAGCCGGGGGACAGATACGCAGTATTTT. The encoded protein is CASSLGSGSRGTDTQYF.

The table lists this clone with a count of one. V and J are TRBV28 and TRBJ1-2; a weak D match, TRBD1 (5 bases). Trimming pared 6 bases from V and 6 bases from J, leaving 14 bases between. There are 13 residues in the CDR3. Per germline, CDR1 MDHEN and CDR2 SYDVKM. The CDR3 region is CASRTGTADGYTF. The CDR3, as DNA: TGTGCCAGCAGAACCGGGACTGCTGATGGCTACACCTTC.

J is TRBJ1-5 and V is TRBV30; D is undetermined. The length of the CDR3 is 13 residues. CDR1 is GTSNPN, CDR2 SVGIG, per germline (reference sequence). V was pared by 3 bases and J by 9 bases, with 15 bases between. The CDR3 sequence: CAWRGTGTGPQHF. The CDR3, as DNA: TGTGCCTGGAGAGGAACCGGAACGGGGCCCCAGCATTTT.